This T cell receptor (beta chain) derives from a study of blood T cell repertoires in COVID-19. V gave up 8 bases and J gave up 9 bases; unmatched junction bases: 17. This CDR3 comprises 16 residues. CDR1 MNHNY and CDR2 SVGAGI come from the germline V gene (reference sequence). Libraries were prepared by immunoSEQ multiplex PCR; TCRdb keeps only in-frame clonotypes and omits some of them. The table has 90,000 to 120,000 clones, about 89% seen once. This chain connects TRBV6-6 to TRBJ2-1, with 9 nucleotides matching TRBD1. This TCR was recovered from a man aged 40-50 years with active or convalescent COVID-19. The sequencing sample was made of peripheral blood. This chain's CDR3 is CASRSSGQGKRGEQFF. As DNA, the CDR3 is TGTGCCAGCCGTTCGTCGGGACAGGGAAAAAGAGGTGAGCAGTTCTTC.